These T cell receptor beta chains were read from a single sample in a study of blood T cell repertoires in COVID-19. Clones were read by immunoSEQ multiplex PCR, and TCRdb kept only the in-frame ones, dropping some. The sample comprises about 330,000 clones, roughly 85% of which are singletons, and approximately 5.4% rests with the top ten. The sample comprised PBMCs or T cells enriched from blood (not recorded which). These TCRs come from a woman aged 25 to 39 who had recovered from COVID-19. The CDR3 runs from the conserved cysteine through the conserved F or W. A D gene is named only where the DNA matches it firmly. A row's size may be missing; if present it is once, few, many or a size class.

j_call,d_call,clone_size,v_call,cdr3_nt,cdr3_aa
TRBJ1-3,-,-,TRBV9,TGTGCCAGCAGCGTAGAGAACAGAGCCTCTGGAAACACCATATATTTT,CASSVENRASGNTIYF
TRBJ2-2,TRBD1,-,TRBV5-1,TGCGCCAGCACCATGGGGGACAGGGGGACCGGGGAGCTGTTTTTT,CASTMGDRGTGELFF
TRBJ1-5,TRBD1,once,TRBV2,TGTGCCAGCAGTGCCCAGGGGGCGCCGAGCAATCAGCCCCAGCATTTT,CASSAQGAPSNQPQHF
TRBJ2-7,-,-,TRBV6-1,TGTGCCAGCAGTGAGGGGCGTTACGAGCAGTACTTC,CASSEGRYEQYF
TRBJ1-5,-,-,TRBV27,TGTGCCAGCAGTTTATCCGGGTGGTTTAGCAATCAGCCCCAGCATTTT,CASSLSGWFSNQPQHF
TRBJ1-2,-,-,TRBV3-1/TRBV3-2,TGTGCCAGCAGCCCCATCGTCGGTAGCGACTATGGCTACACCTTC,CASSPIVGSDYGYTF
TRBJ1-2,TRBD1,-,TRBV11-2,TGTGCCAGCAGCTTGGACAGGCGCTATGGCTACACCTTC,CASSLDRRYGYTF
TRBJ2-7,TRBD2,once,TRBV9,TGTGCCAGCAGCGTTGGGCGGGGGGGAGAAAGCTCCTACGAGCAGTACTTC,CASSVGRGGESSYEQYF
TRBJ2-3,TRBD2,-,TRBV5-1,TGCGCCAGCAGCTTTGGGCTAGCGGGAGGGAGCACAGATACGCAGTATTTT,CASSFGLAGGSTDTQYF
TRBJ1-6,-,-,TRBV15,TGTGCCACCAGCAGACAACCGGGACTCGCTAATTCACCCCTCCACTTT,CATSRQPGLANSPLHF
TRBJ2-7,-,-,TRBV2,TGTGCCAGCAGCCCGGACTACCACGAGCAGTACTTC,CASSPDYHEQYF
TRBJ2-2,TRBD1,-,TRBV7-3,TGTGCCGGGGGACAGGATGGCACCGGGGAGCTGTTTTTT,CAGGQDGTGELFF
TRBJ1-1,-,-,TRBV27,TGTGCCAGCAGTTTAGGATGTTGCGGGGCGCGCGGCACTGAAGCTTTCTTT,CASSLGCCGARGTEAFF
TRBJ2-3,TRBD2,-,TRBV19,TGTGCCAGTAGTTCTAGCGGGGGGACAGATACGCAGTATTTT,CASSSSGGTDTQYF
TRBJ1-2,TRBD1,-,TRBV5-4,TGTGCCAGCAGCCCGGCCGGGGCAGGGGGCGGCTATGGCTACACCTTC,CASSPAGAGGGYGYTF
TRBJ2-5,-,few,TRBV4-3,TGCGCCAGCAGCCAAGGCGTAAATCAAGAGACCCAGTACTTC,CASSQGVNQETQYF
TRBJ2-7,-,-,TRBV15,TGTGCCACCAGCAGAGGTAGGGGCGAAGCCGAGCAGTACTTC,CATSRGRGEAEQYF
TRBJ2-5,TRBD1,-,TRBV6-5,TGTGCCAGCAGCCACCTGACAGGGGGCGATGAGACCCAGTACTTC,CASSHLTGGDETQYF
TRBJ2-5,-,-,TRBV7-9,TGTGCCAGCAGCTTACGGGGAGGAGAGACCCAGTACTTC,CASSLRGGETQYF
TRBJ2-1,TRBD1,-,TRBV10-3,TGTGCCATCAGGGGGGACAGGGAAAACTCCTACAATGAGCAGTTCTTC,CAIRGDRENSYNEQFF
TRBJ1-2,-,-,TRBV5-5,TGTGCCAGCAGCTTGACAGCCTCAGTTTGGGGGGATAACTATGGCTACACCTTC,CASSLTASVWGDNYGYTF
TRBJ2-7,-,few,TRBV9,TGTGCCAGCAGCGCTAGGAGCGGTGAGCAGTACTTC,CASSARSGEQYF
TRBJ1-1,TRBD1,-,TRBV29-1,TGCAGCGTGTGGGACAGAAGCGGAACCACTACACCTGGAGCTTTCTTT,CSVWDRSGTTTPGAFF
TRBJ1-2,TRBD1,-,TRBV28,TGTGCCAGCAGAGCCCCCGGGACAGGGAAAAGCTCTGGCTACACCTTC,CASRAPGTGKSSGYTF
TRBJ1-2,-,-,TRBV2,TGTGCCAGCAGTGAGTCTTTTAACTATGGCTACACCTTC,CASSESFNYGYTF
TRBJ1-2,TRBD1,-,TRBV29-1,TGCAGCGACCGACAGGGGAATGGCTACACCTTC,CSDRQGNGYTF
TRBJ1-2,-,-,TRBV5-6,TGTGCCAGCAGCTTGAGTGCGGGGGGCTACACCTTC,CASSLSAGGYTF
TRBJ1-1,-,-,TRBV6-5,TGTGCCAGCAGGCCTTGGACGGGGGAAACTGAAGCTTTCTTT,CASRPWTGETEAFF
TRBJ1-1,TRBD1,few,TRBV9,TGTGCCAGCAGCGTAGTGGGTAGAACAGGGGGTCTGAGGACTGAAGCTTTCTTT,CASSVVGRTGGLRTEAFF
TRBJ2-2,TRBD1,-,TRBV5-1,TGCGCCAGCAGCTTTCAGGGGGCCGGGGAGCTGTTTTTT,CASSFQGAGELFF
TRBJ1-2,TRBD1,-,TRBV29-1,TGCAGCGTTTGGACAGGGGGCCGGAACCCTTACACCTTC,CSVWTGGRNPYTF
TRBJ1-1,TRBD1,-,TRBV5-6,TGTGCCGTGGGGTATAAGATCGGGACAGGGAATGGGAACACTGAAGCTTTCTTT,CAVGYKIGTGNGNTEAFF
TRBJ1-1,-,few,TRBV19,TGTGCCAGTAGCAGGGCCCCGAACACTGAAGCTTTCTTT,CASSRAPNTEAFF
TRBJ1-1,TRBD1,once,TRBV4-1,TGCGCCAGCAGCCAAGGGTCTGGGACAGGGTTTCGGACTGAAGCTTTCTTT,CASSQGSGTGFRTEAFF
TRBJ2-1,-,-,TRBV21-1,TGTGCCAGCAACAAGGAGGAGGTGAGCTCCTACAATGAGCAGTTCTTC,CASNKEEVSSYNEQFF
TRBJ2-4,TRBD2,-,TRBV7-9,TGTGCCAGCAGCTTATTAGCGGGGGGAAAAAAAAACATTCAGTACTTC,CASSLLAGGKKNIQYF
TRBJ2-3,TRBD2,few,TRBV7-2,TGTGCCAGCAGCACTAGCGGGGGAACAGATACGCAGTATTTT,CASSTSGGTDTQYF